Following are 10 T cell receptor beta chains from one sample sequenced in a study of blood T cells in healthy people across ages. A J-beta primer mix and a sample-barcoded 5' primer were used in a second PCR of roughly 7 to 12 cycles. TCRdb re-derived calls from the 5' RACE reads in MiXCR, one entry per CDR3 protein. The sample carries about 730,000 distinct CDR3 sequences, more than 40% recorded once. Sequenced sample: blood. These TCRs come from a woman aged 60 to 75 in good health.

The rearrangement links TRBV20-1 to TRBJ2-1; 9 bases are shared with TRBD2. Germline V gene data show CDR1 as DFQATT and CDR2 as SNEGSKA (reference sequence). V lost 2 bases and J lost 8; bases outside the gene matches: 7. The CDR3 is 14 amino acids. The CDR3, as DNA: TGCAGTGCTAGAACGCGGGAGGGGTCTTATGAGCAGTTCTTC. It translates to CSARTREGSYEQFF.

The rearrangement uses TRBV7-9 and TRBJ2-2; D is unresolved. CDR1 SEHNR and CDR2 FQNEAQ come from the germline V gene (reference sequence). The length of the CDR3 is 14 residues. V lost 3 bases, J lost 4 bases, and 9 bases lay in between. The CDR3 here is CASSLATGTGELFF. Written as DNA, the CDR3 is TGTGCCAGCAGCTTGGCGACGGGCACCGGGGAGCTGTTTTTT.

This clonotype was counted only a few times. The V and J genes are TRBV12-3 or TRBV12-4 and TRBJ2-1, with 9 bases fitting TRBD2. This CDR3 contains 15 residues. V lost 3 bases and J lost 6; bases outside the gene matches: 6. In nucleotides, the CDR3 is TGTGCCAGCAGTTTTGGGGCGGGAGGGCTCAATGAGCAGTTCTTC. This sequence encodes CASSFGAGGLNEQFF.

The CDR3 DNA sequence: TGCGCCAGCAGCCAAGGGGCCGCCGGGGGCTTTTACGAGCAGTACTTC. This encodes CASSQGAAGGFYEQYF. V gene TRBV4-1 combines with J gene TRBJ2-7; D possibly uses TRBD1 or TRBD2 (6 bases each). The CDR3 totals 16 residues. Germline assignment: CDR1 MGHRA and CDR2 YSYEKL. V was pared by 1 base and J by 4 bases, with 17 bases between.

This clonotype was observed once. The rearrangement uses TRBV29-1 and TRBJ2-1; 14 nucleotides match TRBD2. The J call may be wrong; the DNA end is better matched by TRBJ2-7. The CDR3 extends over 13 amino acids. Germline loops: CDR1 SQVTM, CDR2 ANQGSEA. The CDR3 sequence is CSGRTSGGNEQYF. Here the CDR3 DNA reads TGCAGCGGAAGGACTAGCGGGGGGAACGAGCAGTACTTC.

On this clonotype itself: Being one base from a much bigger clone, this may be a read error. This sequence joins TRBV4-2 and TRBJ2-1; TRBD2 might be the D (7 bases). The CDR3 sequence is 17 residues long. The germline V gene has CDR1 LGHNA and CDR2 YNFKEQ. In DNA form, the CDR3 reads TGTGCCGGCAGCCAAGATCGGGGGGCAGGGGAATACAATGAGCAGTTCTTC. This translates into CAGSQDRGAGEYNEQFF.

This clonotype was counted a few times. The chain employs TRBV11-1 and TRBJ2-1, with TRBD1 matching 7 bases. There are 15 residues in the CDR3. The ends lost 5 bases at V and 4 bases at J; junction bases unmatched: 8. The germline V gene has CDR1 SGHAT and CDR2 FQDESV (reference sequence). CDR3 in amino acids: CASSPSGTAYNEQFF. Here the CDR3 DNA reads TGTGCCAGCAGCCCATCCGGGACAGCTTACAATGAGCAGTTCTTC.

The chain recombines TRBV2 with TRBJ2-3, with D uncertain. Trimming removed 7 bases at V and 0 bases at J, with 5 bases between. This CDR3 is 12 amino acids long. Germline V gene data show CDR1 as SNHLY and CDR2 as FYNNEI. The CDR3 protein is CASKPSTDTQYF. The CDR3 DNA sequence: TGTGCCAGCAAGCCTAGCACAGATACGCAGTATTTT.

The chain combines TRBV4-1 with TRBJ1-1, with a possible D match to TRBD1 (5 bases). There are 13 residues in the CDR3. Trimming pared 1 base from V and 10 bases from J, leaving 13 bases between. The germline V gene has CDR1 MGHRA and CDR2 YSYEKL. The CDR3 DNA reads TGCGCCAGCAGCCAAGTATCGGGGCTCGGAGCTTTCTTT. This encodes CASSQVSGLGAFF.

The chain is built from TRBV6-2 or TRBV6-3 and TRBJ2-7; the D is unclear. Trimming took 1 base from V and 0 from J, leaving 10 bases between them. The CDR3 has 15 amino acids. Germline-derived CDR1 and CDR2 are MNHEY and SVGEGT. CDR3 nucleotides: TGTGCCAGCAGTTACTTCACCTCGAGCTCCTACGAGCAGTACTTC. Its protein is CASSYFTSSSYEQYF.